This T cell receptor (beta chain) was documented in a study of OX40 agonist ivuxolimab in advanced cancers. General study results and limits: Averaged across samples, CD8+ T cells carried more expanded clones than CD4+ did.

This clone has only one observation. Its matching antigen is unknown. The CDR3 is 15 amino acids. Trimming cost V 7 bases and J 3 bases; bases outside gene matches: 7. Germline values: CDR1 MNHEY, CDR2 SVGAGI. Assay: immunoSEQ multiplex PCR; the TCRdb copy retains only in-frame clones and omits some. The table has some 86,000 clones, around 85% seen once. Sequenced material: CD4+ or CD8+ T cells sorted from blood, taken in a trial of the OX40 agonist ivuxolimab. The sequence was obtained from an adult with an advanced solid tumor such as melanoma, head and neck, liver or kidney cancer. The chain carries TRBV6-5 and TRBJ1-2, with 11 nucleotides matching TRBD1. The CDR3 bases are TGTGCCAGCAACCCGGACAGGGGGCGCGACTATGGCTACACCTTC. Protein: CASNPDRGRDYGYTF.